This T cell receptor beta chain was sequenced for a study of siplizumab effects on memory and regulatory T cells (dated by TCRdb to between 2017 and 2020). About the study as a whole: The effect of the anti-CD2 antibody siplizumab on alloreactive T-cell subsets was examined in allogeneic mixed lymphocyte reactions constructed from human PBMCs.

The library was obtained by the immunoSEQ multiplex PCR assay. About 10^5 TCR templates per sample were assayed by the deep sequencing platform. Genomic DNA extracted from sorted T cells was used for TCRbeta CDR3 sequencing. Per the original workflow: Clonal analysis of TCRbeta CDR3 data was done in the R programming language. Alloreactive CD4+ and CD8+ clones were defined by comparing unstimulated samples with post-reaction CFSE-low samples. By matching sequences to the repertoires of sorted unstimulated Treg and non-Treg cells, each alloreactive CD4+ clone was assigned a regulatory or non-regulatory origin. This is the immuneACCESS table as TCRdb keeps it, with only in-frame sequences that have V and J called. A part of the clones is gone; compared with another copy, unresolved V genes explain less than half, and the rest is unexplained. The D gene and trimming were derived from the DNA, and the V and J assignments and clone size from that table. Recorded for this sample are over 70,000 clones; approximately 95% of them occurred a single time. Of the sample, less than 20% is held by the ten largest clones.

What the authors observed across the whole study: Whether proliferating Tregs from siplizumab cultures were suppressive was not functionally confirmed. In reactions with siplizumab, an average of approximately 70% of mappable alloreactive CD4+ clones were Treg-derived, compared with about 27% in control reactions. A naive or memory phenotype could not be assigned to roughly 80-96% of proliferating CD4+ or CD8+ clones. Siplizumab significantly lowered the cumulative frequency of alloreactive sequences that could be traced to unstimulated CD4+ memory T cells. Because sequences below about 10^-5 frequency were poorly captured, only a minor fraction of alloreactive clones could be mapped to unstimulated subsets. Unstimulated naive T cells appeared to be more diverse than memory T cells, and naive cells seemed to make a substantial contribution to the alloresponse.

Sorted unstimulated T cells and proliferating T cells recovered from mixed lymphocyte reactions underwent TCRbeta CDR3 sequencing. Fresh whole blood from nine to ten HLA-typed healthy donors was used as the source from which PBMCs were isolated. The CDR3 holds 14 amino acids from the cysteine to the phenylalanine. Of all the DNA, just the CDR3 is kept, 42 bases in frame from base 1. Per the germline V gene (reference sequence), MNHEY is the CDR1 and SMNVEV is the CDR2. The germline V and J ends show losses of 6 bases and 7 bases respectively, and no gene match explains 5 bases of the junction. In regard to this clone: No antigen is known for it. Qualities for individual bases were not recorded, and no much larger clone is one base off.

This receptor was taken from a human donor in good health. The sequenced sample consisted of CD8+ T cells sorted from blood. The rearrangement combines TRBV27 with TRBJ1-5; 11 junctional bases match TRBD1. The encoded CDR3 is CASSWTGGVQPQHF. The DNA reads TGTGCCAGCAGCTGGACAGGGGGCGTACAGCCCCAGCATTTT.